Presented here are 31 T cell receptor beta chains from one specimen sequenced in a study of blood T cells in healthy people across ages. Using a J-beta primer mix together with a sample-barcoded 5' primer, a second PCR was run for roughly 6 to 12 cycles. TCRdb called the 5' RACE reads again in MiXCR, with one record for every CDR3 protein. The table includes some 640,000 distinct CDR3 sequences, around half detected once. Material for sequencing was blood. These receptors were collected from a woman in her sixties or seventies in good health.

As to this clonotype: A much larger clone is a single base away; this may be a read error. V gene TRBV20-1 combines with J gene TRBJ2-1, with 7 bases identical to TRBD2. V dropped 3 bases and J dropped 2; count of bases not matched to a gene: 4. Germline-derived CDR1 and CDR2 are DFQATT and SNEGSKA (reference sequence). The CDR3 is 14 amino acids. The CDR3 is CSASVGGPYNEQFF. CDR3 nucleotide sequence: TGCAGTGCTAGTGTGGGAGGGCCCTACAATGAGCAGTTCTTC.

This clonotype came up a few times. The V call is TRBV28, the J call TRBJ2-5; 7 bases agree with TRBD1. The DNA end favors TRBJ2-7, so the J call may be wrong. Per germline, CDR1 MDHEN and CDR2 SYDVKM. The CDR3 spans 15 residues. CDR3 sequence reads: CASSSYRGYRYEQYF. The CDR3 coding sequence is TGTGCCAGCAGTTCCTACAGGGGATACCGTTACGAGCAGTACTTC.

The genes are TRBV7-9 and TRBJ1-6; D is perhaps TRBD1 (6 bases). Trimming took off 2 bases at V and 7 bases at J, with 9 bases between the two ends. Looked up from germline, CDR1 is SEHNR and CDR2 is FQNEAQ (reference sequence). The CDR3 runs to 14 residues. The CDR3 loop reads CASSLHRVNSPLHF. In DNA form, the CDR3 reads TGTGCCAGCAGCTTACACAGGGTGAATTCACCCCTCCACTTT. The full variable domain, completed using reference TRBV7-9 and TRBJ1-6, is DTGVSQNPRHKITKRGQNVTFRCDPISEHNRLYWYRQTLGQGPEFLTYFQNEAQLEKSRLLSDRFSAERPKGSFSTLEIQRTEQGDSAMYLCASSLHRVNSPLHFGNGTRLTVT.

The CDR3: CASNNRVGETQYF. CDR3 nucleotides: TGTGCCAGCAACAACAGGGTGGGAGAGACCCAGTACTTC. The chain combines TRBV7-9 with TRBJ2-5; D perhaps matches TRBD1 (6 bases). Trimming cost V 7 bases and J 4 bases, with 13 bases left between them. CDR1 is SEHNR and CDR2 is FQNEAQ in the germline V gene (reference sequence). The CDR3 spans 13 residues.

The chain combines TRBV2 with TRBJ2-5; 7 bases fit TRBD2. This CDR3 has 16 residues. Germline V gene data show CDR1 as SNHLY and CDR2 as FYNNEI. J gave up 3 bases and V 5 bases, and 12 bases lay outside the gene matches. The CDR3 nucleotides are TGTGCCAGCAGTTACTGGGCTAGCGGAGGGGAAGAGACCCAGTACTTC. Its translation: CASSYWASGGEETQYF.

Only a few counts were recorded for this clonotype. The chain combines TRBV28 with TRBJ1-2; D ambiguous. This CDR3 is 15 amino acids long. With 2 bases removed from V and 1 base from J, the gap between germline ends came to 11 bases. Germline assignment: CDR1 MDHEN and CDR2 SYDVKM. For the CDR3, the DNA is TGTGCCAGCAGTTTAAGACGGAACCATAACTATGGCTACACCTTC. It codes for CASSLRRNHNYGYTF.

J is TRBJ2-3 and V is TRBV5-1; TRBD2 matches at 9 bases. In germline, CDR1 is SGHRS, CDR2 YFSETQ. V lost 4 bases, J lost 0 bases, and 15 bases stayed unmatched. The CDR3 has 19 residues. CDR3 sequence: CASSGRIGGRAASTDTQYF. CDR3 nucleotides: TGCGCCAGCAGCGGGCGTATTGGCGGGAGGGCCGCTAGCACAGATACGCAGTATTTT.

V gene TRBV7-2 combines with J gene TRBJ1-1; D perhaps matches TRBD1 (5 bases). Germline assignment: CDR1 SGHTA and CDR2 FQGNSA. The V end was cut by 4 bases, the J end by 2 bases, with 11 bases between. The CDR3 is made up of 14 amino acids. The CDR3 DNA follows: TGTGCCAGCAGCTCCCAAACAGGAAACACTGAAGCTTTCTTT. This gives the protein CASSSQTGNTEAFF.

The chain couples TRBV20-1 to TRBJ2-3, with 7 bases matching TRBD1. This CDR3 contains 17 residues. Germline loops: CDR1 DFQATT, CDR2 SNEGSKA (reference sequence). The CDR3 reads CSSKGQTYPDYKDTQYF. The CDR3 DNA follows: TGCAGCAGCAAGGGACAGACCTACCCAGATTATAAGGATACGCAGTATTTT.

The J gene is TRBJ2-1, the V gene TRBV28, with D hard to call. The V gene's germline CDR1 is MDHEN and CDR2 SYDVKM. The CDR3 totals 15 residues. V shed 3 bases and J shed 0 bases, with 9 bases lying between them. The CDR3 spells CASSLPSRSYNEQFF. The CDR3 region has the DNA TGTGCCAGCAGTTTGCCCTCCCGCTCCTACAATGAGCAGTTCTTC.

The chain uses TRBV5-1 and TRBJ2-5; possibly TRBD2 for D (5 bases). CDR3 length equals 14 residues. Trimming cost V 0 bases and J 11 bases, with 17 bases left between them. The germline V gene has CDR1 SGHRS and CDR2 YFSETQ. This CDR3 is CASSLVQAAGEQYF. In nucleotides, the CDR3 is TGCGCCAGCAGCTTGGTGCAGGCCGCGGGTGAGCAGTACTTC.

This clonotype occurred a few times. The chain carries TRBV10-3 and TRBJ2-1; 10 bases map to TRBD2. J was trimmed by 9 bases and V by 0 bases; bases with no gene match: 11. The CDR3 length is 17 residues. The germline CDR1 and CDR2 sequences are ENHRY and SYGVKD. DNA of the CDR3: TGTGCCATCAGTGAGTCGGGCCTAGCGGGAGCTCAATTTGAGCAGTTCTTC. This translates into CAISESGLAGAQFEQFF.

This chain links TRBV20-1 with TRBJ2-1; D call uncertain. Germline values: CDR1 DFQATT, CDR2 SNEGSKA (reference sequence). V was pared by 3 bases and J by 13 bases, with 22 bases between. This CDR3 comprises 14 residues. CDR3 sequence (DNA): TGCAGTGCTAGGGCCCGAGACTCCCCCTACGAACAGTTCTTC. Its protein is CSARARDSPYEQFF.

This clonotype has a single count. The chain uses TRBV5-1 and TRBJ2-5; no clear D gene. V lost 2 bases to trimming and J lost 2 bases, with 10 bases between them. Germline CDR1 is SGHRS and CDR2 is YFSETQ. The CDR3 extends over 14 amino acids. The DNA for the CDR3 is TGCGCCAGCAGCTTCCGTTGGCGGCAAGAGACCCAGTACTTC. Residues: CASSFRWRQETQYF.

The chain couples TRBV12-3 or TRBV12-4 to TRBJ1-5; 7 bases line up with TRBD1. V gave up 2 bases and J gave up 6 bases; unmatched junction bases: 7. The CDR3 sequence is 15 residues long. CDR3 bases: TGTGCCAGCAGTTTATCGGCAGGGGGTCCTCAGCCCCAGCATTTT. Translating it yields CASSLSAGGPQPQHF.

CDR3 DNA sequence: TGTGCCAGCAGTGATCCGGGACCCCGTCATGAAAAACTGTTTTTT. Translating it yields CASSDPGPRHEKLFF. V gene TRBV25-1 combines with J gene TRBJ1-4, with a tentative D call TRBD1 (5 bases). The length of the CDR3 is 15 residues. From germline, CDR1 is MGHDK and CDR2 SYGVNS. V gave up 3 bases and J gave up 6 bases, with 14 bases separating them.

The chain is built from TRBV12-3 or TRBV12-4 and TRBJ2-7; D may be TRBD1 (5 bases). V lost 6 bases and J 0 bases, leaving 12 bases between the germline ends. The CDR3 runs to 14 residues. This chain's CDR3 is CASSMTVSSYEQYF. The CDR3 bases are TGTGCCAGCAGCATGACAGTGTCCTCCTACGAGCAGTACTTC.

In this sample, this clonotype turned up a few times. The rearrangement joins TRBV29-1 to TRBJ2-4, with 7 positions matching TRBD2. The tail of the sequence fits TRBJ2-7 better, so the J call may be wrong. Germline CDR1 and CDR2: SQVTM and ANQGSEA. The CDR3 is 13 residues long. The CDR3 reads CSVGEGPVYEQYF. CDR3 DNA sequence: TGCAGCGTTGGGGAGGGGCCCGTTTACGAGCAGTACTTC.

Notes on this clonotype: Since a much larger clone is just one base distant, this may be a read error. The chain employs TRBV5-1 and TRBJ1-6, with unresolved D. The CDR3 loop spans 15 amino acids. From germline, CDR1 is SGHRS and CDR2 YFSETQ. CDR3 in amino acids: CASSLVETGNSPPHF. The CDR3, as DNA: TGCGCCAGCAGCTTGGTTGAGACGGGAAATTCACCCCCCCACTTT. Full variable domain (outside the CDR3, taken from reference TRBV5-1 and TRBJ1-6): KAGVTQTPRYLIKTRGQQVTLSCSPISGHRSVSWYQQTPGQGLQFLFEYFSETQRNKGNFPGRFSGRQFSNSRSEMNVSTLELGDSALYLCASSLVETGNSPPHFGNGTRLTVT.

The V gene is TRBV28, the J gene TRBJ2-1; 10 nucleotides match TRBD2. Germline V gives CDR1 MDHEN, CDR2 SYDVKM. The CDR3 runs 17 residues. Unmatched junction bases numbered 17, after V lost 6 bases and J lost 9 bases. The CDR3 loop is CASRPTGAGGPAREQFF. The CDR3 DNA follows: TGTGCCAGCAGACCCACCGGAGCGGGAGGGCCGGCCCGTGAGCAGTTCTTC.

The chain combines TRBV6-2 or TRBV6-3 with TRBJ2-7; D is ambiguous. Trimming left V 2 bases short and J 0 bases short, with 11 bases between. Looked up from germline, CDR1 is MNHEY and CDR2 is SVGEGT. The CDR3 has 15 amino acids. The CDR3 here is CASSYGTDSSYEQYF. Written as DNA, the CDR3 is TGTGCCAGCAGTTACGGAACGGATAGCTCCTACGAGCAGTACTTC.

The chain uses TRBV7-3 and TRBJ2-4, with 7 positions matching TRBD2. The DNA end lines up better with TRBJ2-7; the J call may be wrong. CDR3 size: 14 residues. Germline CDR1 reads SGHTA; CDR2 reads FQGTGA. CDR3 protein: CASSVLGGSYEQYF. The CDR3 DNA reads as TGTGCCAGCAGCGTTCTGGGAGGGAGTTACGAGCAGTACTTC.

This chain joins TRBV29-1 and TRBJ1-1, with D possibly matching TRBD1 (6 bases). Between the trimmed V and J ends, which lost 4 bases and 1 base, there was a span of 10 bases. The CDR3 is 13 residues long. Germline loops: CDR1 SQVTM, CDR2 ANQGSEA. The CDR3 sequence: CSVAWTANTEAFF. The DNA of the CDR3 is TGCAGCGTTGCATGGACAGCGAACACTGAAGCTTTCTTT.

A few counts support this clonotype. The V gene is TRBV24-1, the J gene TRBJ2-5; D is possibly TRBD1 or TRBD2 (6 bases each). V was clipped by 1 base and J by 4 bases, with 12 bases between them. Germline V gives CDR1 KGHDR, CDR2 SFDVKD. The CDR3 extends over 15 amino acids. The DNA of the CDR3 is TGTGCCACCAGTGATTTTCTCCGGGGGCGAGAGACCCAGTACTTC. Translating it yields CATSDFLRGRETQYF.

The table lists this clonotype with a count of one. In DNA, the CDR3 is TGCAGTGCCCAACGTCCGGGACTAGACACAGATACGCAGTATTTT. The encoded protein is CSAQRPGLDTDTQYF. This sequence joins TRBV20-1 and TRBJ2-3; 8 nucleotides line up with TRBD2. The CDR3 runs 15 residues. Germline CDR1 is DFQATT and CDR2 is SNEGSKA (reference sequence). With 6 bases clipped from V and 2 bases from J, the junction kept 10 bases outside the gene matches.

This clonotype was seen only a few times. The chain links TRBV20-1 to TRBJ2-7, with TRBD2 matching over 13 bases. Germline CDR1 is DFQATT and CDR2 is SNEGSKA (reference sequence). The CDR3 has 14 residues. J lost 6 bases, V lost 3 bases, and 5 bases had no gene match. The CDR3 nucleotides read TGCAGTGCTAGGCGGACTAGCGGGAGCAGCGAGCAGTACTTC. It specifies CSARRTSGSSEQYF.

This clonotype has ten or more counts. This chain links TRBV5-1 with TRBJ2-5; 7 nucleotides align to TRBD2. Trimming cost V 4 bases and J 3 bases; bases outside gene matches: 6. Germline V lookup: CDR1 SGHRS, CDR2 YFSETQ. CDR3 size: 14 residues. The CDR3, as DNA: TGCGCCAGCAGCGTTAGGCTAGCGGAAGAGACCCAGTACTTC. This sequence encodes CASSVRLAEETQYF.

A note on this clonotype: A single base separates this from a much larger clone, so it may be a read error. V and J are TRBV3-1 and TRBJ2-7; D call uncertain. Trimming took 4 bases from V and 6 from J, leaving 10 bases between them. Germline V gene sequence: CDR1 LGHDT, CDR2 YNNKEL (reference sequence). This CDR3 is 12 amino acids long. The CDR3 coding sequence is TGTGCCAGCAGCCGTCTCCCTCGCGAGCAGTACTTC. Translating it yields CASSRLPREQYF.

The chain uses TRBV4-1 and TRBJ2-5; TRBD1 or TRBD2 may be the D gene (6 bases each). The CDR3 consists of 17 residues. The germline V and J ends were trimmed by 4 bases and 2 bases, with 20 bases remaining between them. CDR1 is MGHRA and CDR2 is YSYEKL in the germline V gene. The DNA for the CDR3 is TGCGCCAGCAGCCGAGATGGAACAGGGAGGAGACAAGAGACCCAGTACTTC. Amino acid sequence: CASSRDGTGRRQETQYF.

The table lists this clonotype with a count of one. The CDR3 sequence: CAITGMDNYGYTF. For the CDR3, the DNA is TGTGCCATCACAGGGATGGATAACTATGGCTACACCTTC. The chain links TRBV27 to TRBJ1-2; D may be TRBD1 (6 bases). Germline V gives CDR1 MNHEY, CDR2 SMNVEV (reference sequence). Between the trimmed V and J ends, which lost 10 bases and 1 base, there was a span of 13 bases. CDR3 size: 13 residues.

This clonotype was found once. The V call is TRBV3-1, the J call TRBJ2-3; 10 bases agree with TRBD2. The trim removed 0 bases at V and 6 bases at J, leaving 12 bases unmatched. In germline, CDR1 is LGHDT, CDR2 YNNKEL (reference sequence). The CDR3 length is 18 residues. For the CDR3, the DNA is TGTGCCAGCAGCCAAGATCTCGCCCCTAGCGGGAGTGGGGATACGCAGTATTTT. This gives the protein CASSQDLAPSGSGDTQYF.